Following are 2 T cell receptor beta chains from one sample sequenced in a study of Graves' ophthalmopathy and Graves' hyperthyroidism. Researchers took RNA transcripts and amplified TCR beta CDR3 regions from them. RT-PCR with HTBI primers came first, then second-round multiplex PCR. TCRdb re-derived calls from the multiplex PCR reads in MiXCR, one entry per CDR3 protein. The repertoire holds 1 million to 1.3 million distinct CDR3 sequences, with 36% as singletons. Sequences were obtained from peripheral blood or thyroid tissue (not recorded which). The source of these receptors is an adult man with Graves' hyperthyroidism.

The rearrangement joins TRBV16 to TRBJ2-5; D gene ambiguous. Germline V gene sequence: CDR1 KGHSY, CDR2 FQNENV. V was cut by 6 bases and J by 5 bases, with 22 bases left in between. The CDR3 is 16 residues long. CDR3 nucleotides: TGTGCCAGCAGTCCGGTCCCCATGCGGATGGTGGAGACCCAGTACTTC. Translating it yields CASSPVPMRMVETQYF. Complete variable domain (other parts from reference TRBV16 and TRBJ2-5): GEEVAQTPKHLVRGEGQKAKLYCAPIKGHSYVFWYQQVLKNEFKFLISFQNENVFDETGMPKERFSAKCLPNSPCSLEIQATKLEDSAVYFCASSPVPMRMVETQYFGPGTRLLVL.

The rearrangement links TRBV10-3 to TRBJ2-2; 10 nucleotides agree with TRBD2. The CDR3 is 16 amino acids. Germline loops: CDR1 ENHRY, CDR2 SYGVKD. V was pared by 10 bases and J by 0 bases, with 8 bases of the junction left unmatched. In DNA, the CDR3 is TGTGCCAGCAGCCAAGGACTAGCGGCGAACACCGGGGAGCTGTTTTTT. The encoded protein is CASSQGLAANTGELFF.